Listed here are 19 T cell receptor beta chains from one sample, sequenced in a study of identifying expanded T cells in peripheral blood. Generated by immunoSEQ multiplex PCR, the TCRdb table keeps only in-frame clones and is missing some. The sample lists around 100,000 clones, around 88% occurring once. The sequencing input was blood. These receptors all stem from a person aged 18 to 75 in good health.

In its sample, this clone was seen a few times. The chain is built from TRBV6-6 and TRBJ1-1, with 12 bases matching TRBD1. V trimming: 6 bases; J trimming: 8 bases; junction bases outside the gene matches: 7. Germline-derived CDR1 and CDR2 are MNHNY and SVGAGI (reference sequence). There are 14 residues in the CDR3. The CDR3 sequence is CASRAGTGGPEAFF. CDR3 nucleotides: TGTGCCAGCAGAGCCGGGACAGGGGGCCCCGAAGCTTTCTTT.

The chain recombines TRBV5-1 with TRBJ2-7; D is possibly TRBD2 (6 bases). The ends were cut back, 6 bases at V and 1 base at J, with 14 bases in the middle. CDR3 length: 14 residues. Germline V CDR1 and CDR2: SGHRS, YFSETQ. CDR3: CASTGVGGSYEQYF. CDR3 sequence (DNA): TGCGCCAGCACCGGGGTTGGGGGGTCCTACGAGCAGTACTTC.

The chain has TRBV7-2 and TRBJ2-3; the match to TRBD2 covers 11 bases. CDR3 size: 16 residues. CDR1 and CDR2 from the germline V gene are SGHTA and FQGNSA. V lost 8 bases, J lost 4 bases, and 11 bases stayed unmatched. CDR3 region: CASGLRASGGSDTQYF. The CDR3 DNA reads TGTGCCAGCGGACTACGGGCTAGCGGGGGGTCAGATACGCAGTATTTT.

The chain links TRBV2 to TRBJ2-1; TRBD2 matches at 11 bases. This CDR3 spans 15 amino acids. Germline values: CDR1 SNHLY, CDR2 FYNNEI. The ends lost 6 bases at V and 4 bases at J; junction bases unmatched: 5. CDR3 nucleotides: TGTGCCAGCAGGGGTAGCGGGAGGGCGTACAATGAGCAGTTCTTC. It specifies CASRGSGRAYNEQFF.

The genes are TRBV19 and TRBJ1-2; tentatively, D is TRBD1 (5 bases). CDR3 length: 12 amino acids. V lost 3 bases and J lost 7, with 9 bases in between. Germline V gene lookup returns CDR1 LNHDA and CDR2 SQIVND (reference sequence). CDR3 loop: CASSMGVAGYTF. The CDR3 nucleotides read TGTGCCAGTAGTATGGGGGTAGCTGGCTACACCTTC.

This chain connects TRBV7-8 to TRBJ2-7, with 9 bases lining up with TRBD1. J gave up 6 bases and V 5 bases, and 14 bases lay outside the gene matches. Germline V gene lookup returns CDR1 SGHVS and CDR2 FQNEAQ. CDR3 length equals 16 residues. CDR3 DNA: TGTGCCAGCAGCGCGCTATCCGGGACAGGGTTTTCCGAGCAGTACTTC. This translates into CASSALSGTGFSEQYF.

The rearrangement joins TRBV28 to TRBJ2-7, with a weak D call TRBD1 (7 bases). The length of the CDR3 is 15 residues. Trimming removed 5 bases at V and 0 bases at J, with 14 bases between. Germline CDR1 is MDHEN and CDR2 is SYDVKM. The CDR3 DNA is TGTGCCAGCAGTGACCCAGGGGGGAGCTCCTACGAGCAGTACTTC. This gives the protein CASSDPGGSSYEQYF.

This chain links TRBV6-1 with TRBJ1-5; tentative D call: TRBD1 (6 bases). Germline values: CDR1 MNHNS, CDR2 SASEGT. This CDR3 region has 16 residues. V shed 0 bases and J shed 7 bases, with 16 bases lying between them. CDR3: CASSEAGGGPEQPQHF. In DNA, the CDR3 is TGTGCCAGCAGTGAAGCGGGGGGCGGACCTGAGCAGCCCCAGCATTTT.

The V gene is TRBV7-2, the J gene TRBJ2-5; possibly TRBD2 for D (7 bases). V was trimmed by 5 bases and J by 5 bases, leaving 18 bases between them. Germline CDR1 and CDR2: SGHTA and FQGNSA. This CDR3 spans 15 amino acids. This CDR3 reads CASSLVGRGLETQYF. In DNA form, the CDR3 reads TGTGCCAGCAGCCTTGTAGGGCGGGGGCTCGAGACCCAGTACTTC.

This clone was counted many times. The V gene is TRBV5-1, the J gene TRBJ2-3; 7 bases agree with TRBD1. Germline lookup yields CDR1 SGHRS and CDR2 YFSETQ. This CDR3 comprises 17 residues. V was clipped by 1 base and J by 3 bases; unmatched bases: 11. In DNA form, the CDR3 reads TGCGCCAGCAGCTTGATTGGGACAGAGGGAGTAACAGATACGCAGTATTTT. Amino acids: CASSLIGTEGVTDTQYF.

The chain joins TRBV4-1 to TRBJ2-6; TRBD2 agrees at 8 bases. Germline-derived CDR1 and CDR2 are MGHRA and YSYEKL. The CDR3 runs to 16 residues. V dropped 4 bases and J dropped 1; count of bases not matched to a gene: 3. The CDR3 nucleotides are TGCGCCAGCAGCCCCCGGGGGGGTTCTGGGGCCAACGTCCTGACTTTC. Residues: CASSPRGGSGANVLTF.

This clone was found once. The rearrangement uses TRBV7-7 and TRBJ2-5; TRBD1 matches at 12 bases. This CDR3 region has 15 residues. Germline V CDR1 and CDR2: SSHAT, FNYEAQ (reference sequence). Trimming cost V 3 bases and J 5 bases; bases outside gene matches: 4. The CDR3 region has the DNA TGTGCCAGCAGCTTGGGACAGGGGGCGCGGGAGACCCAGTACTTC. It codes for CASSLGQGARETQYF.

The V gene is TRBV25-1, the J gene TRBJ1-1; possibly TRBD1 for D (5 bases). Germline CDR1 is MGHDK and CDR2 is SYGVNS. This CDR3 is 14 amino acids long. With 5 bases removed from V and 5 bases from J, the gap between germline ends came to 15 bases. The CDR3 DNA reads TGTGCCAGCAGTCAGGGACCTGGTTTGACTGAAGCTTTCTTT. It specifies CASSQGPGLTEAFF.

The chain uses TRBV29-1 and TRBJ1-2; no clear D gene. The length of the CDR3 is 13 residues. CDR1 and CDR2 (germline): SQVTM, ANQGSEA. V was pared by 4 bases and J by 0 bases, with 9 bases between. The CDR3 is CSVGDLTNYGYTF. The CDR3 nucleotides read TGCAGCGTTGGAGACTTAACTAACTATGGCTACACCTTC.

This chain links TRBV13 with TRBJ2-7; 7 bases are shared with TRBD1. Germline V gene sequence: CDR1 PRHDT, CDR2 FYEKMQ (reference sequence). V shed 0 bases, J shed 4 bases, and the junction held 0 bases outside the gene matches. The CDR3 extends over 13 amino acids. CDR3 sequence: CASSLGQGYEQYF. In DNA, the CDR3 is TGTGCCAGCAGCTTAGGACAGGGGTACGAGCAGTACTTC.

CDR3: CASSWRGSNQPQHF. The CDR3 DNA follows: TGTGCCAGCAGCTGGAGGGGAAGCAATCAGCCCCAGCATTTT. The gene calls are TRBV7-2 and TRBJ1-5; D is possibly TRBD1 (5 bases). CDR3 length: 14 amino acids. Between the trimmed V and J ends, which lost 4 bases and 1 base, there was a span of 8 bases. Per germline, CDR1 SGHTA and CDR2 FQGNSA.

The CDR3 loop reads CASKSRDRGEVLNTEAFF. CDR3 DNA sequence: TGTGCCAGTAAATCTCGGGACAGGGGGGAGGTCTTGAACACTGAAGCTTTCTTT. This chain connects TRBV19 to TRBJ1-1; 11 nucleotides line up with TRBD1. Trimming removed 7 bases from V and 0 bases from J; junction bases left unmatched: 13. CDR1 is LNHDA and CDR2 is SQIVND in the germline V gene (reference sequence). This CDR3 spans 18 amino acids.

The chain employs TRBV10-3 and TRBJ1-1; D might be TRBD1 (5 bases). Germline values: CDR1 ENHRY, CDR2 SYGVKD. This CDR3 spans 13 amino acids. V was shortened by 4 bases and J by 5 bases, with 11 bases between the two germline ends. The CDR3, as DNA: TGTGCCATCAGTGGGGTAGGGGATACTGAAGCTTTCTTT. Protein sequence: CAISGVGDTEAFF.

This clone occurred many times. The CDR3 is CASGLWGTEAFF. The DNA of the CDR3 is TGTGCTAGTGGTTTATGGGGCACTGAAGCTTTCTTT. The chain joins TRBV12-5 to TRBJ1-1, with D unclear. Between the trimmed V and J ends, which lost 3 bases and 4 bases, there was a span of 6 bases. The CDR3 consists of 12 residues. Germline values: CDR1 LGHNT, CDR2 FRNRAP.